A single sample gave rise to the 17 T cell receptor beta chains below, sequenced in a study of shared clonotypes between healthy human individuals. Using immunoSEQ multiplex PCR, the repertoire was profiled, and TCRdb retains in-frame clones only, with some absent. This table holds about 2.4 million clones, approximately 93% found once. The material sequenced was naive CD4+ T cells from PBMCs. Subset indicated: CD45RA+ positively selected. Receptors originate from a young man in good health. Some clones in this sample may be carry-over from other donors' samples.

The chain employs TRBV6-1 and TRBJ2-7; possibly TRBD1 or TRBD2 for D (5 bases each). V was shortened by 2 bases and J by 0 bases, with 14 bases between the two germline ends. The CDR3 spans 16 residues. Germline loops: CDR1 MNHNS, CDR2 SASEGT. The CDR3 is CASSEPRDGSSYEQYF. CDR3 nucleotide sequence: TGTGCCAGCAGTGAACCTCGGGACGGTAGCTCCTACGAGCAGTACTTC.

The genes are TRBV11-2 and TRBJ2-5; D unclear. The CDR3 contains 13 residues. With 4 bases removed from V and 1 base from J, the gap between germline ends came to 7 bases. Germline V lookup: CDR1 SGHAT, CDR2 FQNNGV. The CDR3 sequence is CASSWALQETQYF. CDR3 DNA sequence: TGTGCCAGCAGCTGGGCCCTCCAAGAGACCCAGTACTTC.

This clone was counted only a few times. The V gene is TRBV30, the J gene TRBJ1-2; possible D gene TRBD1, 5 bases. The ends were cut back, 5 bases at V and 2 bases at J, with 9 bases in the middle. In germline, CDR1 is GTSNPN, CDR2 SVGIG (reference sequence). The CDR3 loop spans 12 amino acids. The CDR3 sequence: CAWSQVNYGYTF. CDR3 coding DNA: TGTGCCTGGTCACAGGTGAACTATGGCTACACCTTC.

This clone was counted between two and nine times. The CDR3 DNA sequence: TGTGCCAGCAGCTGGGACAGGGCCAACTATGGCTACACCTTC. Its translation is CASSWDRANYGYTF. V and J are TRBV7-8 and TRBJ1-2; 9 bases align to TRBD1. Looked up from germline, CDR1 is SGHVS and CDR2 is FQNEAQ. Trimming at V came to 4 bases and at J to 2 bases, leaving 2 bases not matched to a gene. The CDR3 sequence is 14 residues long.

This chain uses TRBV9 with TRBJ1-1; D is possibly TRBD1 (6 bases). The CDR3 is made up of 16 amino acids. The germline V gene encodes CDR1 SGDLS and CDR2 YYNGEE. The V gene lost 3 bases and the J gene lost 3 bases, with 18 bases spanning the gap. The CDR3 spells CASSAGTFYGDTEAFF. CDR3 DNA sequence: TGTGCCAGCAGCGCCGGGACATTCTACGGGGACACTGAAGCTTTCTTT.

This clone occurred a few times. Other DNA sequences within the sample encode an identical CDR3. The chain has TRBV9 and TRBJ2-2, with unresolved D. CDR1 and CDR2 (germline): SGDLS, YYNGEE. This CDR3 is 15 amino acids long. Trimming removed 0 bases at V and 0 bases at J, with 6 bases between. CDR3 amino acids: CASSVGSANTGELFF. The CDR3 DNA sequence: TGTGCCAGCAGCGTAGGGTCCGCGAACACCGGGGAGCTGTTTTTT.

This chain links TRBV18 with TRBJ2-5; 8 nucleotides align to TRBD1. This CDR3 is 17 amino acids long. J lost 2 bases, V lost 4 bases, and 12 bases had no gene match. Germline V lookup: CDR1 KGHSH, CDR2 LQKENI. The CDR3 DNA is TGTGCCAGCTCACTGTTTCAGGGACAGGACCTTCAAGAGACCCAGTACTTC. Protein sequence: CASSLFQGQDLQETQYF.

The chain recombines TRBV9 with TRBJ2-1; 9 nucleotides line up with TRBD1. V shed 6 bases, J shed 7 bases, and the junction held 20 bases outside the gene matches. Germline CDR1 reads SGDLS; CDR2 reads YYNGEE. The CDR3 extends over 18 amino acids. For the CDR3, the DNA is TGTGCCAGCACCCTGGGAGGGTTATCACAGGGGGCTCGTAATGAGCAGTTCTTC. Amino acid sequence: CASTLGGLSQGARNEQFF. Variable domain in full (rest from reference TRBV9 and TRBJ2-1): DSGVTQTPKHLITATGQRVTLRCSPRSGDLSVYWYQQSLDQGLQFLIQYYNGEERAKGNILERFSAQQFPDLHSELNLSSLELGDSALYFCASTLGGLSQGARNEQFFGPGTRLTVL.

The DNA of the CDR3 is TGCGCCAGCAGCGCGCCCGAGCTAGCGGGAGCGCACGAGCAGTACTTC. Translating it yields CASSAPELAGAHEQYF. The chain employs TRBV5-1 and TRBJ2-7; 10 nucleotides agree with TRBD2. The CDR3 contains 16 residues. The germline V gene has CDR1 SGHRS and CDR2 YFSETQ. V lost 4 bases and J lost 5; bases outside the gene matches: 12.

The J gene is TRBJ2-5, the V gene TRBV20-1; perhaps TRBD1 as D (5 bases). CDR3 length: 11 amino acids. The V and J ends lost 3 bases and 7 bases respectively, with 9 bases between them. Germline V gives CDR1 DFQATT, CDR2 SNEGSKA (reference sequence). The CDR3 nucleotides read TGCAGTGCTAGGGGGCTGTGGACCCAGTACTTC. Its protein is CSARGLWTQYF.

About this clone: The sample holds other DNA sequences that translate to the same CDR3. The V and J genes are TRBV28 and TRBJ2-7; D unclear. Germline CDR1 MDHEN, CDR2 SYDVKM. The CDR3 is 11 residues long. V shed 4 bases and J shed 7 bases, with 8 bases lying between them. In DNA, the CDR3 is TGTGCCAGCAGTTCACCAGGAGAGCAGTACTTC. It codes for CASSSPGEQYF.

In regard to this clone: Other DNA sequences of this sample code for an identical CDR3. The gene calls are TRBV6-1 and TRBJ1-1, with D possibly TRBD1 on 6 matching bases. Germline V gives CDR1 MNHNS, CDR2 SASEGT. V shed 5 bases and J shed 2 bases, with 12 bases lying between them. This CDR3 is 14 amino acids long. This CDR3 is CASSLLQGNTEAFF. CDR3 coding DNA: TGTGCCAGCAGTCTCTTACAGGGAAACACTGAAGCTTTCTTT.

The chain recombines TRBV5-4 with TRBJ2-1; D is ambiguous. The CDR3 runs 15 residues. Trimming pared 2 bases from V and 4 bases from J, leaving 13 bases between. Germline CDR1 is SGHNT and CDR2 is YYREEE (reference sequence). The CDR3 DNA reads TGTGCCAGCAGCTTTGGTCCCGATAGTTACAATGAGCAGTTCTTC. Protein sequence: CASSFGPDSYNEQFF.

The chain employs TRBV9 and TRBJ1-4; 11 bases match TRBD1. V lost 4 bases, J lost 7 bases, and 6 bases stayed unmatched. The CDR3 is 15 residues long. The germline CDR1 and CDR2 sequences are SGDLS and YYNGEE. CDR3 coding DNA: TGTGCCAGCAGCCCATCCGGGACAGGGGGTGAAAAACTGTTTTTT. It translates to CASSPSGTGGEKLFF.

This sequence joins TRBV7-9 and TRBJ2-5; D not resolved. The CDR3 runs to 14 residues. V shed 1 base and J shed 5 bases, with 11 bases lying between them. CDR1 SEHNR and CDR2 FQNEAQ come from the germline V gene (reference sequence). The CDR3 here is CASSLEVWRETQYF. The CDR3 DNA is TGTGCCAGCAGCTTAGAGGTCTGGCGGGAGACCCAGTACTTC.

This clone came up a few times. The genes are TRBV20-1 and TRBJ1-1, with D hard to call. CDR3 length: 11 residues. The germline V and J ends were trimmed by 2 bases and 11 bases, with 12 bases remaining between them. Germline CDR1 DFQATT, CDR2 SNEGSKA (reference sequence). The CDR3 sequence: CSARPRGEAFF. Written as DNA, the CDR3 is TGCAGTGCTAGACCCCGCGGAGAGGCTTTCTTT.

The chain combines TRBV27 with TRBJ2-5; D is perhaps TRBD2 (5 bases). The V and J ends lost 1 base and 2 bases respectively, with 11 bases between them. This CDR3 region has 15 residues. CDR1 MNHEY and CDR2 SMNVEV come from the germline V gene (reference sequence). In DNA form, the CDR3 reads TGTGCCAGCAGTTTATTAGGACTGCTACAAGAGACCCAGTACTTC. Its translation is CASSLLGLLQETQYF.